This note documents a single TCR beta chain sequence. The antigen is unknown. Clones were read by immunoSEQ multiplex PCR, and TCRdb kept only the in-frame ones, dropping some. This table holds around 99,000 clones, 70% to 90% found once. The data belong to a study of T cell responses to AZD1222 COVID-19 vaccine. The study, taken as a whole, reports: Females made up more of the donors, who were largely white British, and clonal diversity may have come out too low. The peak T cell response came first, and repertoires were sampled only after it. The reported proportion of spike-specific TCRs targeting unmutated variant regions was nearly half. Baseline serostatus was positive in only a handful of AZD1222 recipients.

The CDR3 length is 12 residues. Trimming pared 2 bases from V and 4 bases from J, leaving 7 bases between. The germline CDR1 and CDR2 sequences are SGDLS and YYNGEE. Here the sequenced sample was peripheral blood, taken 28 days after the second AZD1222 dose. This receptor was taken from an adult who received the AZD1222 COVID-19 vaccine. The rearrangement uses TRBV9 and TRBJ2-7; the D gene is possibly TRBD2 (6 bases). CDR3 residues: CASSVSGYEQYF. The CDR3 bases are TGTGCCAGCAGCGTTAGCGGTTACGAGCAGTACTTC.